Listed here are 21 T cell receptor beta chains from one sample, sequenced in a study of cytomegalovirus exposure and HLA in healthy donors. PCR used 60 Vbeta primers and 13 Jbeta primers. Method: immunoSEQ multiplex PCR; TCRdb's copy keeps in-frame clones and lacks some. The table lists roughly 99,000 clones, about four fifths of them singletons, with roughly 2.5% in the top ten. Sequences were obtained from PBMCs. The receptors derive from a man between 25 and 39 years old in good health and CMV-seropositive.

The chain couples TRBV19 to TRBJ1-2; unclear D gene. The germline gives CDR1 LNHDA, CDR2 SQIVND (reference sequence). V lost 3 bases and J 4 bases, leaving 3 bases between the germline ends. There are 11 residues in the CDR3. CDR3 DNA: TGTGCCAGTAGTATGCGCTATGGCTACACCTTC. It encodes CASSMRYGYTF.

The chain recombines TRBV9 with TRBJ2-5, with D possibly TRBD2 on 5 matching bases. The DNA end lines up better with TRBJ2-7; the J call may be wrong. The CDR3 is 13 residues long. In germline, CDR1 is SGDLS, CDR2 YYNGEE. The CDR3: CASSGGSSYEQYF. As DNA, the CDR3 is TGTGCCAGCAGCGGAGGGAGTTCCTACGAGCAGTACTTC.

This chain connects TRBV12-5 to TRBJ1-1, with D possibly being TRBD1 (6 bases). The V end lost 3 bases, the J end lost 1 base, and 15 bases lay between the germline ends. The CDR3 totals 16 residues. Looked up from germline, CDR1 is LGHNT and CDR2 is FRNRAP. For the CDR3, the DNA is TGTGCTAGTGGTTTAGCTAGGACAGCCCAGAACACTGAAGCTTTCTTT. Protein product: CASGLARTAQNTEAFF.

The chain is built from TRBV10-3 and TRBJ2-1; maybe TRBD1 (6 bases). CDR3 length: 14 amino acids. The V gene lost 8 bases and the J gene lost 6 bases, with 17 bases spanning the gap. CDR1 and CDR2 (germline): ENHRY, SYGVKD. CDR3 nucleotides: TGTGCCATCGAAGCAGGGGCCGGAGGCAATGAGCAGTTCTTC. It translates to CAIEAGAGGNEQFF.

The chain uses TRBV18 and TRBJ1-1; D gene uncertain. Germline CDR1 is KGHSH and CDR2 is LQKENI. Trimming removed 3 bases at V and 1 base at J, with 12 bases between. This CDR3 region has 15 residues. The CDR3 nucleotides read TGTGCCAGCTCACCTGCTTCTTTGGCGAACACTGAAGCTTTCTTT. Translating it yields CASSPASLANTEAFF.

The gene calls are TRBV6-1 and TRBJ2-5; D might be TRBD2 (7 bases). The germline CDR1 and CDR2 sequences are MNHNS and SASEGT. V gave up 10 bases and J gave up 5 bases, with 23 bases separating them. The CDR3 is made up of 15 amino acids. CDR3 DNA sequence: TGTGCCAACTCAAGAGGGGGGGTGATCGGGGAGACCCAGTACTTC. Its translation is CANSRGGVIGETQYF.

V and J are TRBV11-3 and TRBJ1-1; D gene ambiguous. Trimming took 2 bases from V and 6 from J, leaving 13 bases between them. This CDR3 contains 14 residues. Germline V gives CDR1 SGHNT, CDR2 YENEEA. CDR3 residues: CASSLRSGRAEAFF. CDR3 DNA: TGTGCCAGCAGCTTAAGATCAGGCCGCGCTGAAGCTTTCTTT.

This chain links TRBV6-1 with TRBJ1-1; 7 positions agree with TRBD1. Germline trimming cut 0 bases from V and 4 bases from J; bases unmatched to any gene: 11. CDR1 is MNHNS and CDR2 is SASEGT in the germline V gene. The CDR3 loop spans 17 amino acids. Here the CDR3 DNA reads TGTGCCAGCAGTGAAGCGCTAGGGGGCCCGTCAGCCACTGAAGCTTTCTTT. Residues: CASSEALGGPSATEAFF.

CDR3 residues: CASSLTSGGRFF. The CDR3 region has the DNA TGTGCCAGCAGCCTAACTAGCGGGGGGAGGTTCTTC. V is TRBV5-5 and J is TRBJ2-1; 12 nucleotides agree with TRBD2. CDR3 length: 12 residues. Germline V lookup: CDR1 SGHKS, CDR2 YYEKEE (reference sequence). Germline trimming cut 4 bases from V and 15 bases from J; bases unmatched to any gene: 5.

The gene calls are TRBV5-5 and TRBJ1-2; D uncertain. This CDR3 has 12 residues. V shed 6 bases and J shed 3 bases, with 9 bases lying between them. Germline assignment: CDR1 SGHKS and CDR2 YYEKEE (reference sequence). CDR3 sequence reads: CASTSADYGYTF. The CDR3 DNA sequence: TGTGCCAGCACGAGTGCTGACTATGGCTACACCTTC.

The V and J genes are TRBV6-6 and TRBJ1-2; D gene uncertain. CDR3 size: 13 residues. Germline V gives CDR1 MNHNY, CDR2 SVGAGI (reference sequence). V dropped 8 bases and J dropped 4 bases, with 14 bases sitting between them. The DNA for the CDR3 is TGTGCCAGCGCTGCGGGCCTTAGCTATGGCTACACCTTC. Amino acid sequence: CASAAGLSYGYTF.

CDR3 in DNA: TGCGCCAGCAGTCAATCTCCCGAAACCTACGAGCAGTACTTC. It encodes CASSQSPETYEQYF. The chain carries TRBV23-1 and TRBJ2-5; D uncertain. With the DNA end fitting TRBJ2-7 better, the J assignment may be wrong. TRBV23-1 is an open reading frame, and its role is uncertain. The length of the CDR3 is 14 residues.

The rearrangement joins TRBV6-1 to TRBJ2-3; D possibly corresponds to TRBD1 (6 bases). CDR3 size: 17 residues. Trimming pared 1 base from V and 1 base from J, leaving 15 bases between. In germline, CDR1 is MNHNS, CDR2 SASEGT. CDR3 sequence: CASSEELQGQRTDTQYF. The CDR3, as DNA: TGTGCCAGCAGTGAAGAGCTACAGGGTCAGCGCACAGATACGCAGTATTTT.

This clone was observed a few times. The J gene is TRBJ2-3, the V gene TRBV9; no clear D. Germline-derived CDR1 and CDR2 are SGDLS and YYNGEE. V lost 3 bases and J 0 bases, leaving 14 bases between the germline ends. The CDR3 totals 16 residues. CDR3 protein: CASSAFDLPSTDTQYF. In DNA form, the CDR3 reads TGTGCCAGCAGCGCCTTTGACTTGCCTAGCACAGATACGCAGTATTTT.

The genes are TRBV2 and TRBJ1-2, with TRBD1 as a possible D gene (5 bases). This CDR3 is 14 amino acids long. V lost 10 bases to trimming and J lost 5 bases, with 20 bases between them. Germline CDR1 reads SNHLY; CDR2 reads FYNNEI. The CDR3 sequence is CAIHRQLSTYGYTF. CDR3 sequence (DNA): TGTGCCATCCATCGACAGCTTAGCACATATGGCTACACCTTC. The full variable domain, rest sourced from reference TRBV2 and TRBJ1-2, is EPEVTQTPSHQVTQMGQEVILRCVPISNHLYFYWYRQILGQKVEFLVSFYNNEISEKSEIFDDQFSVERPDGSNFTLKIRSTKLEDSAMYFCAIHRQLSTYGYTFGSGTRLTVV.

V is TRBV5-4 and J is TRBJ1-2, with no clear D. The CDR3 spans 14 residues. CDR1 and CDR2 (germline): SGHNT, YYREEE (reference sequence). The V and J ends lost 1 base and 4 bases respectively, with 11 bases between them. The CDR3 sequence is CASSLSVTGYGYTF. The CDR3 DNA sequence: TGTGCCAGCAGCTTGTCGGTAACGGGCTATGGCTACACCTTC.

V and J are TRBV6-6 and TRBJ1-3; D uncertain. This CDR3 has 16 residues. Germline values: CDR1 MNHNY, CDR2 SVGAGI (reference sequence). Trimming stripped 5 bases from V and 0 bases from J, with 14 bases between. The CDR3 coding sequence is TGTGCCAGCAGTCCCACACAGCAGAACTCTGGAAACACCATATATTTT. Its translation is CASSPTQQNSGNTIYF.

J is TRBJ1-2 and V is TRBV2, with D possibly TRBD1 on 5 matching bases. The CDR3 has 16 amino acids. V was pared by 7 bases and J by 2 bases, with 20 bases between. CDR1 is SNHLY and CDR2 is FYNNEI in the germline V gene. The DNA for the CDR3 is TGTGCCAGCACACTTAAGCCGGGACTTTCGAACTATGGCTACACCTTC. Protein: CASTLKPGLSNYGYTF.

The rearrangement joins TRBV10-2 to TRBJ2-1, with 8 nucleotides matching TRBD2. The CDR3 is made up of 15 amino acids. Trimming removed 4 bases from V and 2 bases from J; junction bases left unmatched: 4. Germline CDR1 is WSHSY and CDR2 is SAAADI. The CDR3 nucleotides are TGCGCCAGCAGTGCGGGCGGGGGGCCCTACAATGAGCAGTTCTTC. This codes for CASSAGGGPYNEQFF.

The chain couples TRBV19 to TRBJ1-5; the D gene is possibly TRBD1 (5 bases). The CDR3 is 14 amino acids. From germline, CDR1 is LNHDA and CDR2 SQIVND (reference sequence). Trimming pared 6 bases from V and 6 bases from J, leaving 15 bases between. The CDR3 spells CASREEGRAQPQHF. DNA for the CDR3: TGTGCCAGTAGGGAGGAGGGGAGGGCTCAGCCCCAGCATTTT.

This clone was counted once. This sequence joins TRBV2 and TRBJ1-2; possibly TRBD1 for D (6 bases). This CDR3 region has 12 residues. Germline V gene sequence: CDR1 SNHLY, CDR2 FYNNEI. The V and J ends lost 4 bases and 7 bases respectively, with 10 bases between them. The CDR3 DNA sequence: TGTGCCAGCAGTGTACAGGGATCTGGCTACACCTTC. Its translation: CASSVQGSGYTF.